The 25 T cell receptor beta chains below all came from one sample that was sequenced in a study of blood T cell repertoires in COVID-19. Sequencing was performed with immunoSEQ multiplex PCR; in TCRdb, only in-frame clones are kept and a portion is missing. This sample has approximately 270,000 clones, with roughly 90% found just once. Material for sequencing was PBMCs or T cells enriched from blood (not recorded which). These receptors were obtained from an older woman who had recovered from COVID-19.

This CDR3 reads CASSLLRLGIQPQHF. CDR3 coding DNA: TGTGCCAGCAGTTTATTGCGTCTCGGGATCCAGCCCCAGCATTTT. This chain joins TRBV28 and TRBJ1-5; D remains ambiguous. V lost 1 base, J lost 7 bases, and 14 bases lay in between. Germline-derived CDR1 and CDR2 are MDHEN and SYDVKM. The CDR3 consists of 15 residues.

V usage is TRBV9 and J usage is TRBJ2-2; 8 nucleotides align to TRBD2. The CDR3 totals 15 residues. Germline lookup yields CDR1 SGDLS and CDR2 YYNGEE. Trimming took 7 bases from V and 5 from J; bases not matched to a gene: 10. CDR3 coding DNA: TGTGCCAGCTCACGGCGGGAGGACGTTACCGGGGAGCTGTTTTTT. Translated, it gives CASSRREDVTGELFF.

The chain couples TRBV4-1 to TRBJ1-1, with TRBD1 identical over 9 bases. Germline assignment: CDR1 MGHRA and CDR2 YSYEKL. Germline trimming cut 3 bases from V and 5 bases from J; bases unmatched to any gene: 7. There are 15 residues in the CDR3. The CDR3 protein is CASSHPGTGRTEAFF. Written as DNA, the CDR3 is TGCGCCAGCAGCCACCCTGGGACAGGGCGGACTGAAGCTTTCTTT.

The CDR3 DNA reads TGTGCCAGCAGTCGGGGACAAACCTATAATTCACCCCTCCACTTT. Protein sequence: CASSRGQTYNSPLHF. The genes are TRBV6-5 and TRBJ1-6, with D possibly matching TRBD1 (6 bases). Trimming removed 5 bases at V and 2 bases at J, with 10 bases between. The CDR3 contains 15 residues. Germline CDR1 MNHEY, CDR2 SVGAGI.

The J gene is TRBJ1-2, the V gene TRBV24-1, with TRBD1 identical over 7 bases. CDR1 and CDR2 (germline): KGHDR, SFDVKD. CDR3 size: 17 residues. The V gene end was trimmed by 5 bases and the J gene end by 2 bases; junction bases not matched to a gene: 13. In nucleotides, the CDR3 is TGTGCCACCAGTGCCTCCTACGACAGGGCTGGGAACTATGGCTACACCTTC. Its protein is CATSASYDRAGNYGYTF.

The V and J genes are TRBV6-5 and TRBJ1-2; 8 positions agree with TRBD1. This CDR3 spans 14 amino acids. The junction had 5 bases not matched to a gene; V was cut back by 2 bases and J by 6 bases. Germline V lookup: CDR1 MNHEY, CDR2 SVGAGI. The CDR3 coding sequence is TGTGCCAGCAGTTACACCGGACAGGGTAATGGCTACACCTTC. Its protein is CASSYTGQGNGYTF.

The rearrangement links TRBV7-3 to TRBJ2-3; 9 bases align to TRBD1. This CDR3 has 15 amino acids. The V and J ends lost 3 bases and 0 bases, in that order; junction bases with no gene match: 1. CDR1 is SGHTA and CDR2 is FQGTGA in the germline V gene. The DNA for the CDR3 is TGTGCCAGCAGCTTCGGGACAGGGAGCACAGATACGCAGTATTTT. Translating gives CASSFGTGSTDTQYF.

The chain combines TRBV29-1 with TRBJ1-1, with D tentatively TRBD1 (5 bases). Trimming cost V 7 bases and J 4 bases, with 13 bases left between them. CDR1 is SQVTM and CDR2 is ANQGSEA in the germline V gene. The CDR3 sequence is 12 residues long. The CDR3 DNA is TGCAGCGCCCGTCTCAGGGCCACTGAAGCTTTCTTT. Translation gives CSARLRATEAFF. The whole variable domain, filled in from reference TRBV29-1 and TRBJ1-1, reads SAVISQKPSRDICQRGTSLTIQCQVDSQVTMMFWYRQQPGQSLTLIATANQGSEATYESGFVIDKFPISRPNLTFSTLTVSNMSPEDSSIYLCSARLRATEAFFGQGTRLTVV.

V is TRBV18 and J is TRBJ1-2, with a weak D call TRBD1 (5 bases). V lost 2 bases to trimming and J lost 3 bases, with 10 bases between them. Germline-derived CDR1 and CDR2 are KGHSH and LQKENI. The CDR3 spans 14 residues. The CDR3 DNA reads TGTGCCAGCTCACCATCCAGGGCCGACTATGGCTACACCTTC. Amino acids: CASSPSRADYGYTF.

The chain joins TRBV21-1 to TRBJ1-1; TRBD1, as called in the table, went unchecked against the DNA. TRBV21-1 is assigned pseudogene status. This CDR3 has 20 amino acids. The CDR3 DNA reads TGTGCCAGCAGGAACCACAAACTCCGGGACAGGGGAAGTCGGAACACTGAAGCTTTCTTT. Its translation: CASRNHKLRDRGSRNTEAFF.

This rearrangement joins TRBV7-2 to TRBJ1-6, with D possibly TRBD1 on 5 matching bases. The germline CDR1 and CDR2 sequences are SGHTA and FQGNSA. V dropped 2 bases and J dropped 1 base, with 12 bases sitting between them. This CDR3 is built from 17 residues. The CDR3 here is CASSLRGFESYNSPLHF. For the CDR3, the DNA is TGTGCCAGCAGCTTACGGGGGTTCGAGTCCTATAATTCACCCCTCCACTTT. The full variable domain, in which reference TRBV7-2 and TRBJ1-6 provide the parts outside the CDR3, is GAGVSQSPSNKVTEKGKDVELRCDPISGHTALYWYRQSLGQGLEFLIYFQGNSAPDKSGLPSDRFSAERTGGSVSTLTIQRTQQEDSAVYLCASSLRGFESYNSPLHFGNGTRLTVT.

The chain combines TRBV29-1 with TRBJ2-1; no clear D gene. The CDR3 contains 9 residues. The V and J ends lost 7 bases and 5 bases respectively, with 3 bases between them. CDR1 SQVTM and CDR2 ANQGSEA come from the germline V gene. The CDR3 spells CSADNEQFF. CDR3 DNA: TGCAGCGCCGACAATGAGCAGTTCTTC.

The chain has TRBV11-2 and TRBJ1-4; 8 positions match TRBD1. The CDR3 has 14 residues. The germline gives CDR1 SGHAT, CDR2 FQNNGV. After removal of 3 bases from V and 5 bases from J, the junction contained 2 bases not matched to a gene. CDR3 sequence reads: CASSFRTGNEKLFF. CDR3 coding DNA: TGTGCCAGCAGCTTTAGGACAGGGAATGAAAAACTGTTTTTT.

This clone was detected once. The chain couples TRBV19 to TRBJ1-2; TRBD1 agrees at 9 bases. V dropped 5 bases and J dropped 4; count of bases not matched to a gene: 5. Germline V gives CDR1 LNHDA, CDR2 SQIVND (reference sequence). The CDR3 spans 14 residues. Here the CDR3 reads CASSFDRGAYGYTF. DNA for the CDR3: TGTGCCAGTAGTTTTGACAGGGGGGCCTATGGCTACACCTTC.

The CDR3 DNA is TGCGCCAGCAGCCTAAGCCAGGGCTCGGGAAACACCATATATTTT. Protein: CASSLSQGSGNTIYF. This chain connects TRBV5-1 to TRBJ1-3, with D tentatively TRBD1 (5 bases). The germline gives CDR1 SGHRS, CDR2 YFSETQ. This CDR3 comprises 15 residues. Trimming removed 4 bases at V and 4 bases at J, with 15 bases between. The full variable domain, completed using reference TRBV5-1 and TRBJ1-3, is KAGVTQTPRYLIKTRGQQVTLSCSPISGHRSVSWYQQTPGQGLQFLFEYFSETQRNKGNFPGRFSGRQFSNSRSEMNVSTLELGDSALYLCASSLSQGSGNTIYFGEGSWLTVV.

The chain employs TRBV27 and TRBJ1-1; 8 bases agree with TRBD1. J lost 3 bases, V lost 9 bases, and 0 bases had no gene match. Germline lookup yields CDR1 MNHEY and CDR2 SMNVEV (reference sequence). CDR3 length equals 11 residues. Here the CDR3 reads CARTGDTEAFF. Written as DNA, the CDR3 is TGTGCCAGGACAGGGGACACTGAAGCTTTCTTT.

This sequence joins TRBV28 and TRBJ1-3; TRBD1 is a possible D gene (5 bases). The length of the CDR3 is 14 residues. V dropped 4 bases and J dropped 2 bases, with 9 bases sitting between them. Per germline, CDR1 MDHEN and CDR2 SYDVKM. The CDR3 DNA sequence: TGTGCCAGCAGTTCAGGGTCTCCTGGAAACACCATATATTTT. Translating it yields CASSSGSPGNTIYF.

The V call is TRBV9, the J call TRBJ1-2; TRBD1 matches 10 bases. CDR3 length: 14 residues. Germline CDR1 SGDLS, CDR2 YYNGEE. The junction had 8 bases not matched to a gene; V was cut back by 4 bases and J by 8 bases. The CDR3 is CASSRDRGSEGYTF. CDR3 in DNA: TGTGCCAGCAGCCGGGACAGGGGTAGCGAGGGCTACACCTTC.

For this clone: Additional DNA sequences in this sample encode the identical CDR3. The chain recombines TRBV5-1 with TRBJ2-7; D not resolved. Germline V CDR1 and CDR2: SGHRS, YFSETQ. The CDR3 is 13 residues long. V shed 0 bases and J shed 1 base, with 5 bases lying between them. The CDR3 protein is CASSLAGSYEQYF. CDR3 bases: TGCGCCAGCAGCTTGGCCGGGTCCTACGAGCAGTACTTC. Filled out from reference TRBV5-1 and TRBJ2-7, the complete variable domain reads KAGVTQTPRYLIKTRGQQVTLSCSPISGHRSVSWYQQTPGQGLQFLFEYFSETQRNKGNFPGRFSGRQFSNSRSEMNVSTLELGDSALYLCASSLAGSYEQYFGPGTRLTVT.

This chain uses TRBV7-8 with TRBJ2-3, with a tentative D call TRBD1 (7 bases). Germline values: CDR1 SGHVS, CDR2 FQNEAQ. V was cut by 6 bases and J by 2 bases, with 18 bases left in between. The CDR3 extends over 16 amino acids. The CDR3 protein is CASRAYRGGLTDTQYF. The CDR3 coding sequence is TGTGCCAGCAGAGCCTACAGGGGAGGTCTCACAGATACGCAGTATTTT. Full variable domain (missing parts from reference TRBV7-8 and TRBJ2-3): GAGVSQSPRYKVAKRGQDVALRCDPISGHVSLFWYQQALGQGPEFLTYFQNEAQLDKSGLPSDRFFAERPEGSVSTLKIQRTQQEDSAVYLCASRAYRGGLTDTQYFGPGTRLTVL.

Regarding this clone: Other DNA sequences from this sample encode an identical CDR3 as well. The chain employs TRBV28 and TRBJ1-2, with D maybe TRBD1 (5 bases). The CDR3 is made up of 12 amino acids. Germline V CDR1 and CDR2: MDHEN, SYDVKM. V lost 3 bases to trimming and J lost 5 bases, with 7 bases between them. As DNA, the CDR3 is TGTGCCAGCAGTTTTGGGGGGTATGGCTACACCTTC. Encoded protein: CASSFGGYGYTF.

Only one count was recorded for this clone. The gene calls are TRBV13 and TRBJ2-7; D is uncertain. The CDR3 extends over 15 amino acids. In germline, CDR1 is PRHDT, CDR2 FYEKMQ (reference sequence). V was pared by 6 bases and J by 0 bases, with 15 bases between. CDR3 residues: CASSWSEVASYEQYF. The CDR3 DNA reads as TGTGCCAGCAGTTGGAGTGAAGTCGCCTCCTACGAGCAGTACTTC.

The V gene is TRBV25-1, the J gene TRBJ2-7, with 8 bases lining up with TRBD1. V lost 9 bases to trimming and J lost 5 bases; unmatched junction nucleotides: 3. The CDR3 covers 11 residues. Germline CDR1 reads MGHDK; CDR2 reads SYGVNS. CDR3 DNA sequence: TGTGCCAGGGGCAGGGGGCACGAGCAGTACTTC. Its protein product is CARGRGHEQYF.

The chain carries TRBV4-1 and TRBJ2-5; 13 bases map to TRBD2. Losses at the gene ends were 3 bases for V and 5 bases for J; bases not matched to a gene: 6. The CDR3 is 16 residues long. The germline gives CDR1 MGHRA, CDR2 YSYEKL. CDR3 sequence: CASSHPTSGGEETQYF. CDR3 in DNA: TGCGCCAGCAGCCACCCTACTAGCGGGGGGGAGGAGACCCAGTACTTC.

The rearrangement joins TRBV5-4 to TRBJ2-1; tentative D call: TRBD1 (5 bases). CDR3 length: 13 residues. V lost 4 bases to trimming and J lost 10 bases, with 15 bases between them. The germline gives CDR1 SGHNT, CDR2 YYREEE (reference sequence). The CDR3 sequence: CASSGADGWEQFF. For the CDR3, the DNA is TGTGCCAGCAGCGGGGCGGACGGGTGGGAGCAGTTCTTC.